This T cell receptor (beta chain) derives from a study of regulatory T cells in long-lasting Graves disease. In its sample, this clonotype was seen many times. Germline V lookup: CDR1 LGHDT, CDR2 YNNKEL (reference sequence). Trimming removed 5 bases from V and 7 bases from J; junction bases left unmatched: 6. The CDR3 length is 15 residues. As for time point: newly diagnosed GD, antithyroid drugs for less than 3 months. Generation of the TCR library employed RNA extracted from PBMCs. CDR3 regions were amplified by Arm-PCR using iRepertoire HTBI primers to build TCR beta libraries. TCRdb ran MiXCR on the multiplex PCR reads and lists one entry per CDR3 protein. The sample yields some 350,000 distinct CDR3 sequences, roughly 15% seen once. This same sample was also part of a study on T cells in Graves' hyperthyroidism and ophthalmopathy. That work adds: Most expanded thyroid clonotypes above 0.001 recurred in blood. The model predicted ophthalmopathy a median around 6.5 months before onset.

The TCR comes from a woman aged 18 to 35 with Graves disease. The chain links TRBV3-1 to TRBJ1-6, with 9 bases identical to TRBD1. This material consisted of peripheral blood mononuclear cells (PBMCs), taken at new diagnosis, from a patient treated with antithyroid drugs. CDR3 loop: CASSLTGGINSPLHF. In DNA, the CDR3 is TGTGCCAGCAGCTTGACAGGGGGGATCAATTCACCCCTCCACTTT.